What follows are 13 T cell receptor beta chains derived from one specimen sequenced in a study of beta chain features in type 1 diabetes. Findings and limits, study-wide: A moderate, significant TCRB CDR3 shortening appeared in type 1 diabetes across four CD4+ subsets.

Their specific antigens are unknown. The entirety of the isolated RNA underwent reverse transcription, so expressed TCRB transcripts were sequenced. Data came from immunoSEQ multiplex PCR; TCRdb stores just in-frame clones and leaves some out. Of some 120,000 clones listed, 15% to 20% are singletons. The sample comprised central memory CD4+ T cells from blood. Every receptor here comes from a man between 18 and 35 years old with type 1 diabetes.

In its sample, this clone was seen a few times. The V call is TRBV9, the J call TRBJ2-3, with TRBD1 as a possible D gene (5 bases). Trimming cost V 6 bases and J 6 bases, with 17 bases left between them. Germline lookup yields CDR1 SGDLS and CDR2 YYNGEE. This CDR3 comprises 14 residues. CDR3 loop: CASNWGQVEDTQYF. DNA of the CDR3: TGTGCCAGCAATTGGGGCCAAGTAGAGGATACGCAGTATTTT.

This clone was seen a handful of times. The chain joins TRBV6-5 to TRBJ2-7; no clear D gene. The CDR3 has 12 amino acids. With 5 bases removed from V and 3 bases from J, the gap between germline ends came to 8 bases. Germline V gene lookup returns CDR1 MNHEY and CDR2 SVGAGI. In nucleotides, the CDR3 is TGTGCCAGCAGTGTCGGAATCTACGAGCAGTACTTC. Amino acids: CASSVGIYEQYF.

DNA for the CDR3: TGTGCCTCCGAAATGACACAGGGGAAGGGGTACGAGCAGTACTTC. This codes for CASEMTQGKGYEQYF. The chain combines TRBV30 with TRBJ2-7; 7 nucleotides line up with TRBD1. J was trimmed by 4 bases and V by 7 bases; bases with no gene match: 16. The CDR3 totals 15 residues. The germline CDR1 and CDR2 sequences are GTSNPN and SVGIG (reference sequence).

This clone has more than one count but fewer than ten. This chain links TRBV7-3 with TRBJ2-3; 10 nucleotides match TRBD1. Germline trimming cut 5 bases from V and 4 bases from J; bases unmatched to any gene: 6. From germline, CDR1 is SGHTA and CDR2 FQGTGA. The CDR3 runs 15 residues. The CDR3 sequence: CASSISGTGADTQYF. CDR3 DNA sequence: TGTGCCAGCAGCATCTCCGGGACAGGGGCAGATACGCAGTATTTT.

This clone was counted a few times. The chain is built from TRBV25-1 and TRBJ1-5; no reliable D call. Germline assignment: CDR1 MGHDK and CDR2 SYGVNS. Trimming shortened V by 10 bases and J by 6 bases, and 19 bases separated the two germline ends. CDR3 length: 14 amino acids. CDR3 region: CATPPLGWIQPQHF. Written as DNA, the CDR3 is TGTGCCACTCCTCCCTTGGGGTGGATTCAGCCCCAGCATTTT.

This clone showed up many times. The chain joins TRBV7-9 to TRBJ2-1; D unresolved. The CDR3 consists of 15 residues. The V end was cut by 1 base, the J end by 5 bases, with 12 bases between. Germline V lookup: CDR1 SEHNR, CDR2 FQNEAQ (reference sequence). This CDR3 is CASSLVIGPNNEQFF. Written as DNA, the CDR3 is TGTGCCAGCAGCTTAGTTATTGGGCCTAACAATGAGCAGTTCTTC.

The CDR3 nucleotides are TGCGCCAGCAGCTCTGGACAGGGAAGCTATGGCTACACCTTC. This encodes CASSSGQGSYGYTF. The chain joins TRBV5-1 to TRBJ1-2; TRBD1 matches at 8 bases. J lost 4 bases, V lost 3 bases, and 5 bases had no gene match. Germline CDR1 SGHRS, CDR2 YFSETQ. The CDR3 is 14 amino acids. Complete variable domain (other parts from reference TRBV5-1 and TRBJ1-2): KAGVTQTPRYLIKTRGQQVTLSCSPISGHRSVSWYQQTPGQGLQFLFEYFSETQRNKGNFPGRFSGRQFSNSRSEMNVSTLELGDSALYLCASSSGQGSYGYTFGSGTRLTVV.

This clone was detected only a few times. This rearrangement joins TRBV14 to TRBJ2-7; TRBD1 might be the D (5 bases). Trimming cost V 1 base and J 3 bases, with 13 bases left between them. The length of the CDR3 is 15 residues. Germline-derived CDR1 and CDR2 are SGHDN and FVKESK. In DNA form, the CDR3 reads TGTGCCAGCAGCCAAGGGGGCAGAACGATCTACGAGCAGTACTTC. Its protein product is CASSQGGRTIYEQYF.

By sample fraction, this clone is large. Other nucleotide sequences from this sample produce the same CDR3. The chain recombines TRBV2 with TRBJ2-1; D gene uncertain. Germline V gives CDR1 SNHLY, CDR2 FYNNEI. CDR3 length: 15 residues. The germline V and J ends were trimmed by 3 bases and 4 bases, with 13 bases remaining between them. DNA for the CDR3: TGTGCCAGCAGTGAGGACGAGGTGCTATACAATGAGCAGTTCTTC. It codes for CASSEDEVLYNEQFF.

This clone was counted at least ten times. The CDR3 DNA reads TGTGCCAGCAGTTATCAAATTAACACTGAAGCTTTCTTT. Protein product: CASSYQINTEAFF. The rearrangement uses TRBV6-5 and TRBJ1-1; D is unclear. CDR3 length equals 13 residues. The germline V gene encodes CDR1 MNHEY and CDR2 SVGAGI. V was clipped by 3 bases and J by 2 bases, with 7 bases between them.

Here the CDR3 DNA reads TGTGCCAGCAGCCCTCGCCAGCGGGTAGCGGGACGGTTGAGCTCCTACGAGCAGTACTTC. It specifies CASSPRQRVAGRLSSYEQYF. The genes are TRBV14 and TRBJ2-5, with TRBD2 matching 8 bases. The assigned J gene may be wrong: the sequence end matches TRBJ2-7 better. The CDR3 has 20 residues. CDR1 is SGHDN and CDR2 is FVKESK in the germline V gene.

Only a few counts were recorded for this clone. The chain uses TRBV11-3 and TRBJ2-7, with D possibly matching TRBD2 (6 bases). The CDR3 extends over 14 amino acids. Germline assignment: CDR1 SGHNT and CDR2 YENEEA. The V gene lost 0 bases and the J gene lost 1 base, with 7 bases spanning the gap. CDR3 sequence: CASSLDGGSYEQYF. The CDR3 bases are TGTGCCAGCAGCTTAGACGGGGGATCCTACGAGCAGTACTTC.

V and J are TRBV5-6 and TRBJ2-7, with D possibly TRBD1 on 5 matching bases. Germline CDR1 is SGHDT and CDR2 is YYEEEE. The V gene lost 4 bases and the J gene lost 3 bases, with 14 bases spanning the gap. The CDR3 spans 14 residues. CDR3 in amino acids: CASSRPDSHYEQYF. CDR3 coding DNA: TGTGCCAGCAGCAGACCTGACAGCCACTACGAGCAGTACTTC.